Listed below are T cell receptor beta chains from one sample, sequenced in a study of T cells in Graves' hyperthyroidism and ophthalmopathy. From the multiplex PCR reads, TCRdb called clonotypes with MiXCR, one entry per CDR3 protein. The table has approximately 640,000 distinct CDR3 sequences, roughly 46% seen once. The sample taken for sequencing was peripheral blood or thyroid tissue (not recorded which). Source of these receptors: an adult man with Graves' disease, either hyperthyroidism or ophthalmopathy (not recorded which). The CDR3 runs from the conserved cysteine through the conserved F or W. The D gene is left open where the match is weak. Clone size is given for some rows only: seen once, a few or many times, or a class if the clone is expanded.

CASSDLGGTTDTQYF,TGTGCCAGCAGTGATTTGGGGGGAACAACCGATACGCAGTATTTT,TRBV25-1,TRBJ2-3,NA,NA
CASRPDRGNTGELFF,TGTGCCAGCAGACCCGACAGGGGTAACACCGGGGAGCTGTTTTTT,TRBV7-2,TRBJ2-2,TRBD1,few
CASSPGQVTSPQHF,TGTGCCAGCAGCCCCGGACAGGTTACTTCGCCCCAGCATTTT,TRBV7-8,TRBJ1-5,TRBD1,NA
CASTGDYHQPQHF,TGTGCCAGTACAGGGGATTATCATCAGCCCCAGCATTTT,TRBV19,TRBJ1-5,NA,NA
CATSARSDSPLHF,TGTGCCACCAGCGCCCGGTCCGATTCACCCCTCCACTTT,TRBV15,TRBJ1-6,NA,many
CASSEHRASGNTIYF,TGTGCCAGCAGCGAACACAGGGCCTCTGGAAACACCATATATTTT,TRBV7-2,TRBJ1-3,NA,NA
CAISVANTEKLFF,TGTGCCATCAGTGTGGCTAACACTGAAAAACTGTTTTTT,TRBV10-3,TRBJ1-4,NA,NA
CASSLDGQNYGYTF,TGCGCCAGCAGCTTGGACGGCCAGAACTATGGCTACACCTTC,TRBV5-1,TRBJ1-2,NA,many
CASTLTRSNEKLFF,TGTGCCAGCACCCTGACAAGGAGTAATGAAAAACTGTTTTTT,TRBV12-3/TRBV12-4,TRBJ1-4,NA,once
CAISDPSWTSAAEAPQHF,TGTGCCATCAGTGACCCTTCGTGGACTTCAGCAGCCGAGGCGCCCCAGCATTTT,TRBV10-3,TRBJ1-5,NA,NA
CASSWGRLNEQYF,TGTGCCAGCAGTTGGGGTCGTTTGAACGAGCAGTACTTC,TRBV6-6,TRBJ2-7,NA,many
CSASMGTTNEKLFF,TGCAGTGCCTCAATGGGTACAACTAATGAAAAACTGTTTTTT,TRBV20-1,TRBJ1-4,NA,NA
CASSDREQPQHF,TGTGCCAGCAGTGACCGGGAACAGCCCCAGCATTTT,TRBV2,TRBJ1-5,NA,NA
CSVGDLNTIYF,TGCAGTGTCGGGGACTTGAACACCATATATTTT,TRBV20-1,TRBJ1-3,NA,NA
CASSFSSNCGYTF,TGTGCCAGCAGCTTTTCTAGTAACTGTGGCTACACCTTC,TRBV7-8,TRBJ1-2,NA,NA
CSVGTGGAGANVLTF,TGCAGCGTTGGGACAGGGGGCGCTGGGGCCAACGTCCTGACTTTC,TRBV29-1,TRBJ2-6,TRBD1,many
CASSGGPGGNSPLHF,TGTGCCAGCAGCGGTGGACCCGGGGGAAATTCACCCCTCCACTTT,TRBV2,TRBJ1-6,NA,many
CASRIDTTNEKLFF,TGTGCCAGCAGGATAGACACAACTAATGAAAAACTGTTTTTT,TRBV12-3/TRBV12-4,TRBJ1-4,NA,few
CASTLQVTGNTIYF,TGTGCCAGCACCTTACAGGTGACTGGAAACACCATATATTTT,TRBV2,TRBJ1-3,NA,few
CASSQGQSGYTF,TGTGCCAGCAGCCAGGGACAGTCCGGCTACACCTTC,TRBV7-9,TRBJ1-2,TRBD1,NA
CASSSYWTSGNTGELFF,TGTGCCAGCAGCTCCTACTGGACTAGCGGTAACACCGGGGAGCTGTTTTTT,TRBV7-9,TRBJ2-2,TRBD2,NA
CASSFMAGQPQHF,TGTGCCAGCAGTTTTATGGCGGGGCAGCCCCAGCATTTT,TRBV2,TRBJ1-5,NA,NA
CASSQQGHYGYTF,TGTGCCAGCAGCCAACAGGGACACTATGGCTACACCTTC,TRBV14,TRBJ1-2,NA,NA
CATSRDGTGPNEKLFF,TGTGCCACCAGCAGAGACGGGACAGGGCCTAATGAAAAACTGTTTTTT,TRBV15,TRBJ1-4,TRBD1,NA
CALGQGREQYF,TGTGCCCTTGGACAGGGACGAGAGCAGTACTTC,TRBV7-8,TRBJ2-7,TRBD1,many
CASSDRGADTEAFF,TGTGCCAGCAGTGACAGGGGCGCGGACACTGAAGCTTTCTTT,TRBV2,TRBJ1-1,NA,NA
CASSYSGTANYGYTF,TGTGCCAGCAGTTACTCGGGGACAGCTAACTATGGCTACACCTTC,TRBV6-5,TRBJ1-2,TRBD1,many
CASSLGGQMNYGYTF,TGTGCCAGCAGCTTGGGGGGTCAGATGAACTATGGCTACACCTTC,TRBV11-1,TRBJ1-2,NA,NA
CASSFDTGGYEQYF,TGTGCCAGCAGCTTTGATACAGGGGGTTACGAGCAGTACTTC,TRBV7-8,TRBJ2-7,TRBD1,NA
CAITQSRGSNEAFF,TGTGCCATCACTCAAAGCCGGGGCTCAAATGAAGCTTTCTTT,TRBV10-3,TRBJ1-1,NA,few
CASSFLGEREKLFF,TGTGCCAGCAGTTTCTTGGGGGAGCGGGAAAAACTGTTTTTT,TRBV2,TRBJ1-4,NA,NA
CASSLDGYSIQPQHF,TGTGCCAGCAGCTTAGACGGATATAGCATTCAGCCCCAGCATTTT,TRBV11-2,TRBJ1-5,NA,NA
CASSLGTGVQTQYF,TGTGCCAGCAGCTTGGGGACAGGGGTACAGACCCAGTACTTC,TRBV7-9,TRBJ2-5,TRBD1,NA
CSVLTGDRSYEQYF,TGCAGCGTCCTGACAGGGGATCGGTCCTACGAGCAGTACTTC,TRBV29-1,TRBJ2-7,TRBD1,NA
CASRDMGAREKLFF,TGTGCCAGCAGAGATATGGGGGCCCGGGAAAAACTGTTTTTT,TRBV13,TRBJ1-4,NA,NA
CASSQSYVNTEAFF,TGTGCCAGCAGCCAATCGTACGTAAACACTGAAGCTTTCTTT,TRBV14,TRBJ1-1,NA,NA
CASSFEGQAYEQYF,TGTGCCAGCAGCTTCGAGGGACAGGCCTACGAGCAGTACTTC,TRBV13,TRBJ2-7,TRBD1,few
CASSLRPDTEAFF,TGTGCCAGCAGTCTGAGACCGGACACTGAAGCTTTCTTT,TRBV6-1,TRBJ1-1,NA,NA
CSVAFGTGGAQPQHF,TGCAGCGTTGCGTTCGGGACAGGGGGGGCTCAGCCCCAGCATTTT,TRBV29-1,TRBJ1-5,TRBD1,many
CSAQRGSSGNTIYF,TGCAGTGCCCAGAGGGGTAGCTCTGGAAACACCATATATTTT,TRBV20-1,TRBJ1-3,NA,NA
CASRPLGQQYSNQPQHF,TGTGCCAGCAGGCCCCTGGGACAGCAATATAGCAATCAGCCCCAGCATTTT,TRBV2,TRBJ1-5,TRBD1,many
CASSVTTNYGYTF,TGTGCCAGCAGTGTTACCACTAACTATGGCTACACCTTC,TRBV6-5,TRBJ1-2,NA,few
CASSVGGNRQNTEAFF,TGTGCCAGCAGCGTGGGGGGGAACAGGCAAAACACTGAAGCTTTCTTT,TRBV9,TRBJ1-1,NA,many
CASSSQGRSNYGYTF,TGTGCCAGCAGCTCACAGGGACGAAGTAACTATGGCTACACCTTC,TRBV7-9,TRBJ1-2,NA,few
CASSPPKRDGSYEQYF,TGTGCCAGCAGCCCTCCTAAGCGGGACGGTTCCTACGAGCAGTACTTC,TRBV7-9,TRBJ2-7,TRBD2,many
CSASTLQTGGNSPLHF,TGCAGTGCTAGTACGCTCCAGACAGGGGGTAATTCACCCCTCCACTTT,TRBV20-1,TRBJ1-6,TRBD1,few
CASSLSGTQGDSGANVLTF,TGTGCCAGCAGCTTATCGGGGACACAAGGGGACTCTGGGGCCAACGTCCTGACTTTC,TRBV6-5,TRBJ2-6,NA,NA
CASSDRGTGTGEQYF,TGCGCCAGCAGTGATCGGGGGACGGGCACCGGGGAGCAGTACTTC,TRBV10-2,TRBJ2-7,NA,NA
CASSKGIDYEQYF,TGTGCCAGCAGCAAGGGGATAGACTACGAGCAGTACTTC,TRBV7-9,TRBJ2-7,NA,many
CASSFYRGRSYGYTF,TGCGCCAGCAGCTTCTACAGGGGGCGAAGCTATGGCTACACCTTC,TRBV5-1,TRBJ1-2,TRBD1,few